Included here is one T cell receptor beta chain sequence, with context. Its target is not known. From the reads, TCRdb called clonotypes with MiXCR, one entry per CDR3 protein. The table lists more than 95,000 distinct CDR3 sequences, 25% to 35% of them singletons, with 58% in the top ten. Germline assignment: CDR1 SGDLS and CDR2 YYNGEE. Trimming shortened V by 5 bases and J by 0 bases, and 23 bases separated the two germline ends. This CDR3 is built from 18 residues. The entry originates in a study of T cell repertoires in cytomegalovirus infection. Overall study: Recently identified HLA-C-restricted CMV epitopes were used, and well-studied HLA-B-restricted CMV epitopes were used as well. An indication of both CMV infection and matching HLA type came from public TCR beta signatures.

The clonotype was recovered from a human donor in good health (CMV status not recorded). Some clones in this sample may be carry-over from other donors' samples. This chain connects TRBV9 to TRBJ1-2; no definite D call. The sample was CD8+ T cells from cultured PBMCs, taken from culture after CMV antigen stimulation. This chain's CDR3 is CASSESGTPGPANYGYTF. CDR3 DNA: TGTGCCAGCAGTGAATCGGGAACCCCAGGCCCAGCTAACTATGGCTACACCTTC.